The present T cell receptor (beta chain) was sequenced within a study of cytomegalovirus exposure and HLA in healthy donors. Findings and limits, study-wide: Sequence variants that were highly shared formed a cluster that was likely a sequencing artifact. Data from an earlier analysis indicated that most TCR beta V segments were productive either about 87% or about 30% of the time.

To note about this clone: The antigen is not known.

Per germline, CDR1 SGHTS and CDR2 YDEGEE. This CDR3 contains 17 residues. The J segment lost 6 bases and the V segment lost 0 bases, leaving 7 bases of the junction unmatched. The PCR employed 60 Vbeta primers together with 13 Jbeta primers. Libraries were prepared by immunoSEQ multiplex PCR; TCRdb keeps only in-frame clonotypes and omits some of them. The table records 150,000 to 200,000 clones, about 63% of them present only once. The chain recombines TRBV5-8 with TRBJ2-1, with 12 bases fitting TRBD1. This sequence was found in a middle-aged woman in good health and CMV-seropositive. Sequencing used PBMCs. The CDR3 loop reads CASSLVPGQGAPNEQFF. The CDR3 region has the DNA TGTGCCAGCAGCTTGGTACCGGGACAGGGGGCCCCCAATGAGCAGTTCTTC.